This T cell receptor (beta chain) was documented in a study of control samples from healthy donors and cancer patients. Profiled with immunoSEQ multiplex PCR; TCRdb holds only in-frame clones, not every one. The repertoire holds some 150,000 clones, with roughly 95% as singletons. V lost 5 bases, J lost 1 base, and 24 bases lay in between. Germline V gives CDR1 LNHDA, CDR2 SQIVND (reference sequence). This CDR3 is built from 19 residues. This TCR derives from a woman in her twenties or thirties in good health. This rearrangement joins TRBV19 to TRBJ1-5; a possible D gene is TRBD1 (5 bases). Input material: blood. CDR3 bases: TGTGCCAGTAGTGCCCGCCCATGGGGGGATGGGGGAAGCAATCAGCCCCAGCATTTT. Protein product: CASSARPWGDGGSNQPQHF.